Below, 6 T cell receptor beta chains from the same sample are listed, as sequenced in a study of identical twins. TCRdb processed the 5' RACE reads anew with MiXCR; each CDR3 protein has one entry. The sample has around 1.7 million distinct CDR3 sequences; about 31% are singletons. Sequencing was carried out using cord blood. Receptors were obtained from a newborn girl in good health.

The chain recombines TRBV5-1 with TRBJ2-3, with D perhaps being TRBD1 or TRBD2 (5 bases each). With 0 bases removed from V and 0 bases from J, the gap between germline ends came to 11 bases. The CDR3 totals 16 residues. Germline V CDR1 and CDR2: SGHRS, YFSETQ. CDR3 coding DNA: TGCGCCAGCAGCTTGGGGACGGGGCCAAGCACAGATACGCAGTATTTT. This codes for CASSLGTGPSTDTQYF.

V usage is TRBV20-1 and J usage is TRBJ2-7, with D possibly TRBD2 on 6 matching bases. The CDR3 length is 13 residues. Germline CDR1 reads DFQATT; CDR2 reads SNEGSKA (reference sequence). V dropped 5 bases and J dropped 7 bases, with 18 bases sitting between them. CDR3 amino acids: CSAGFAGLDEQYF. CDR3 bases: TGCAGTGCTGGGTTTGCGGGGTTGGATGAGCAGTACTTC.

The CDR3 DNA reads TGTGCCAGCAGCGGGCAACAGGGAACGGGGGGAAAACTGTTTTTT. Its protein product is CASSGQQGTGGKLFF. The chain is built from TRBV2 and TRBJ1-4; perhaps TRBD1 as D (6 bases). Trimming shortened V by 6 bases and J by 10 bases, and 21 bases separated the two germline ends. The CDR3 has 15 residues. CDR1 and CDR2 from the germline V gene are SNHLY and FYNNEI.

The rearrangement joins TRBV3-1 to TRBJ1-2; no firm D call. CDR1 and CDR2 from the germline V gene are LGHDT and YNNKEL (reference sequence). V was clipped by 3 bases and J by 8 bases, with 13 bases between them. This CDR3 has 13 amino acids. The CDR3 bases are TGTGCCAGCAGCCACGGTTACGGGAGCGGCTACACCTTC. Protein: CASSHGYGSGYTF.

The rearrangement links TRBV27 to TRBJ1-5; 9 nucleotides line up with TRBD1. The germline gives CDR1 MNHEY, CDR2 SMNVEV (reference sequence). CDR3 size: 15 residues. V was clipped by 5 bases and J by 4 bases; unmatched bases: 6. This chain's CDR3 is CASSAGQGRNQPQHF. Here the CDR3 DNA reads TGTGCCAGCAGTGCGGGACAGGGTCGAAATCAGCCCCAGCATTTT.

This clonotype was seen repeatedly, ten times or more. The chain has TRBV20-1 and TRBJ1-5; 8 positions match TRBD1. With V trimmed by 0 bases and J by 4 bases, 2 bases remained unmatched. Germline lookup yields CDR1 DFQATT and CDR2 SNEGSKA (reference sequence). This CDR3 comprises 14 residues. The CDR3 reads CSARDRTGNQPQHF. The CDR3 DNA reads as TGCAGTGCTAGAGATCGGACAGGGAATCAGCCCCAGCATTTT.